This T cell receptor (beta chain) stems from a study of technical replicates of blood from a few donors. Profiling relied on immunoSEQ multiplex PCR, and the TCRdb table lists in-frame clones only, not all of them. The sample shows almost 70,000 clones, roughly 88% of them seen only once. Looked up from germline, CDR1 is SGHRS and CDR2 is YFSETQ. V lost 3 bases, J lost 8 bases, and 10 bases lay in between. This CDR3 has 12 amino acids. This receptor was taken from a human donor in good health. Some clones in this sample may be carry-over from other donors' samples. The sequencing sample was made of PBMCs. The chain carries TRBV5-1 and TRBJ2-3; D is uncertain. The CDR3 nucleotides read TGCGCCAGCAGCTCCGGTTTCTCTACGCAGTATTTT. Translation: CASSSGFSTQYF.